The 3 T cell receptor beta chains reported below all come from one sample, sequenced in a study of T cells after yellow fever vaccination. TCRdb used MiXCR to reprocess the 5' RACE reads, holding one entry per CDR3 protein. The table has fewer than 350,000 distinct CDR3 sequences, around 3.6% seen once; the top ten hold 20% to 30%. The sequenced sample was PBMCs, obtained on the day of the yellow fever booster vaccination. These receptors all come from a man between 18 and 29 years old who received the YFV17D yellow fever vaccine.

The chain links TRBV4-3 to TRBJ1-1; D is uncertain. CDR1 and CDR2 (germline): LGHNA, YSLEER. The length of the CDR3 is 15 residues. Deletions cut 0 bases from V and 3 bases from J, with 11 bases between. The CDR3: CASSQDLGYDTEAFF. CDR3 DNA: TGCGCCAGCAGCCAAGATCTTGGGTACGACACTGAAGCTTTCTTT.

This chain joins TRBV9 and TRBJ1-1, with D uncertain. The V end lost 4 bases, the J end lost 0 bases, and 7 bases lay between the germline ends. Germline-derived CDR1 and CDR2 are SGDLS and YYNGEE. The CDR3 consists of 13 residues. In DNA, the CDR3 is TGTGCCAGCAGCTCCCCGATGAACACTGAAGCTTTCTTT. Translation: CASSSPMNTEAFF.

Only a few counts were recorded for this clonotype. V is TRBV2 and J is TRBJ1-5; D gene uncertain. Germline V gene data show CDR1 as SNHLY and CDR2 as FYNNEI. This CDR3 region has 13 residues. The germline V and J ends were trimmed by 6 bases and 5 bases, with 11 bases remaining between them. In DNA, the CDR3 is TGTGCCAGCAGCGCTCGGACGGATCAGCCCCAGCATTTT. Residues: CASSARTDQPQHF.